The 22 T cell receptor beta chains below all came from one sample that was sequenced in a study of regulatory T cells in long-lasting Graves disease. The time point denotes: newly diagnosed GD, antithyroid drugs for less than 3 months. PBMC-derived RNA was used for the TCR library. iRepertoire HTBI primers and Arm-PCR of CDR3 regions built TCR beta libraries. One entry per CDR3 protein results from TCRdb running MiXCR on the multiplex PCR reads. Of roughly 500,000 distinct CDR3 sequences detected, about 12% appear once; the ten largest clones hold around 9.3%. This sample also belongs to another study, concerning T cells in Graves' hyperthyroidism and ophthalmopathy.

The sequencing used peripheral blood mononuclear cells (PBMCs), collected at new diagnosis, from a patient treated with antithyroid drugs. These receptors were obtained from a woman younger than 45 with Graves disease.

Ten or more counts support this clonotype. The J gene is TRBJ2-4, the V gene TRBV28; a possible D gene is TRBD2 (5 bases). The CDR3 extends over 17 amino acids. The V gene's germline CDR1 is MDHEN and CDR2 SYDVKM. Trimming pared 6 bases from V and 0 bases from J, leaving 18 bases between. The CDR3 DNA follows: TGTGCCAGCAGGGGAGAACTGACACCTTTAGCCAAAAACATTCAGTACTTC. Its protein product is CASRGELTPLAKNIQYF.

This clonotype was detected many times. The chain joins TRBV12-3 or TRBV12-4 to TRBJ1-1, with D uncertain. V dropped 3 bases and J dropped 0 bases, with 5 bases sitting between them. The CDR3 has 13 residues. The DNA of the CDR3 is TGTGCCAGCAGTTTTAAGATGAACACTGAAGCTTTCTTT. Protein sequence: CASSFKMNTEAFF.

This clonotype was seen a few times. This chain uses TRBV6-5 with TRBJ1-5; no clear D. The V end was cut by 0 bases, the J end by 1 base, with 7 bases between. CDR1 and CDR2 (germline): MNHEY, SVGAGI. The CDR3 runs 15 residues. The chain's CDR3 is CASSYSRGSNQPQHF. The CDR3 region has the DNA TGTGCCAGCAGTTACTCGCGAGGGAGCAATCAGCCCCAGCATTTT.

This chain connects TRBV28 to TRBJ2-7; unclear D gene. Germline V CDR1 and CDR2: MDHEN, SYDVKM. Trimming removed 2 bases from V and 3 bases from J, with 8 bases in between. The CDR3 covers 13 residues. Here the CDR3 DNA reads TGTGCCAGCAGTTTAAAGATAAACTACGAGCAGTACTTC. Its translation is CASSLKINYEQYF. The full variable domain, completed using reference TRBV28 and TRBJ2-7, is DVKVTQSSRYLVKRTGEKVFLECVQDMDHENMFWYRQDPGLGLRLIYFSYDVKMKEKGDIPEGYSVSREKKERFSLILESASTNQTSMYLCASSLKINYEQYFGPGTRLTVT.

This clonotype was seen a few times. V and J are TRBV3-1 and TRBJ2-1; D unresolved. Trimming took off 0 bases at V and 7 bases at J, with 10 bases between the two ends. Per germline, CDR1 LGHDT and CDR2 YNNKEL (reference sequence). There are 14 residues in the CDR3. The CDR3 loop reads CASSQDSLGNEQFF. The CDR3 DNA follows: TGTGCCAGCAGCCAAGATAGTTTAGGGAATGAGCAGTTCTTC.

This chain connects TRBV6-5 to TRBJ2-5; perhaps D is TRBD1 or TRBD2 (5 bases each). Germline assignment: CDR1 MNHEY and CDR2 SVGAGI. The CDR3 loop spans 13 amino acids. The germline V and J ends were trimmed by 0 bases and 5 bases, with 7 bases remaining between them. The CDR3 protein is CASSYSGAETQYF. The CDR3 coding sequence is TGTGCCAGCAGTTACTCCGGGGCGGAGACCCAGTACTTC.

This clonotype was seen many times. The V gene is TRBV4-3, the J gene TRBJ2-2; 7 bases line up with TRBD2. Germline V gene sequence: CDR1 LGHNA, CDR2 YSLEER. The CDR3 sequence is 17 residues long. The junction had 5 bases not matched to a gene; V was cut back by 0 bases and J by 1 base. CDR3 region: CASSQEVGGRNTGELFF. DNA of the CDR3: TGCGCCAGCAGCCAAGAAGTCGGCGGGAGGAACACCGGGGAGCTGTTTTTT.

This chain joins TRBV28 and TRBJ1-1; no clear D gene. The CDR3 contains 14 residues. Germline CDR1 reads MDHEN; CDR2 reads SYDVKM. Trimming cost V 1 base and J 1 base, with 7 bases left between them. The CDR3 nucleotides read TGTGCCAGCAGTTTATATCGGTCGAACACTGAAGCTTTCTTT. Amino acids: CASSLYRSNTEAFF.

Only a few counts were recorded for this clonotype. The rearrangement joins TRBV27 to TRBJ2-1; 8 bases fit TRBD2. The CDR3 is 14 residues long. The J segment lost 9 bases and the V segment lost 6 bases, leaving 10 bases of the junction unmatched. Germline CDR1 MNHEY, CDR2 SMNVEV (reference sequence). The CDR3 DNA follows: TGTGCCAGCAGCCCCAGCGGGAGAAAGGGTGAGCAGTTCTTC. Translation: CASSPSGRKGEQFF.

The sample holds many counts of this clonotype. The chain carries TRBV30 and TRBJ2-1, with 8 positions matching TRBD1. The CDR3 is 14 amino acids. J was trimmed by 4 bases and V by 3 bases; bases with no gene match: 5. Per germline, CDR1 GTSNPN and CDR2 SVGIG (reference sequence). DNA of the CDR3: TGTGCCTGGAGATCAGGGGGCATATACAATGAGCAGTTCTTC. Its translation is CAWRSGGIYNEQFF.

The gene calls are TRBV2 and TRBJ1-5; TRBD1 is a possible D gene (5 bases). Germline V CDR1 and CDR2: SNHLY, FYNNEI. This CDR3 is built from 15 residues. V gave up 4 bases and J gave up 9 bases, with 19 bases separating them. The CDR3 loop is CASSAPAGPPGPQHF. CDR3 nucleotide sequence: TGTGCCAGCAGTGCCCCCGCGGGACCCCCGGGGCCCCAGCATTTT.

This clonotype was picked up many times. V gene TRBV12-3 or TRBV12-4 combines with J gene TRBJ2-2; D unresolved. The CDR3 spans 13 residues. The V end lost 5 bases, the J end lost 7 bases, and 11 bases lay between the germline ends. The CDR3 loop is CASSNGFDGELFF. As DNA, the CDR3 is TGTGCCAGCAGTAATGGTTTTGACGGGGAGCTGTTTTTT.

This clonotype was seen repeatedly, ten times or more. This chain uses TRBV7-8 with TRBJ2-1; 14 bases map to TRBD2. Germline V gives CDR1 SGHVS, CDR2 FQNEAQ. V lost 3 bases to trimming and J lost 0 bases; unmatched junction nucleotides: 7. This CDR3 comprises 19 residues. In nucleotides, the CDR3 is TGTGCCAGCAGCTTGAGGGGACTAGCGGGAGTTGTCTCCTACAATGAGCAGTTCTTC. Amino acids: CASSLRGLAGVVSYNEQFF.

V and J are TRBV4-3 and TRBJ2-1; TRBD2 matches 8 bases. CDR3 length equals 16 residues. J was trimmed by 2 bases and V by 0 bases; bases with no gene match: 3. Germline V lookup: CDR1 LGHNA, CDR2 YSLEER. For the CDR3, the DNA is TGCGCCAGCAGCCAAGAACCCGGGAGGGCCTACAATGAGCAGTTCTTC. Protein: CASSQEPGRAYNEQFF.

The sample holds many counts of this clonotype. For the CDR3, the DNA is TGCAGTGCTAGAGATCTGTGGGGGGGGGACCCTTACAATGAGCAGTTCTTC. Its protein is CSARDLWGGDPYNEQFF. The chain combines TRBV20-1 with TRBJ2-1, with 7 bases matching TRBD2. CDR1 is DFQATT, CDR2 SNEGSKA, per germline (reference sequence). The CDR3 has 17 residues. J lost 4 bases, V lost 0 bases, and 12 bases had no gene match.

The chain is built from TRBV28 and TRBJ2-3, with D perhaps matching TRBD2 (6 bases). V lost 3 bases, J lost 1 base, and 14 bases lay in between. Germline V gene lookup returns CDR1 MDHEN and CDR2 SYDVKM. The CDR3 extends over 16 amino acids. The CDR3 here is CASSFWSGGGTDTQYF. The DNA for the CDR3 is TGTGCCAGCAGTTTTTGGTCAGGAGGGGGCACAGATACGCAGTATTTT.

This clonotype was observed at least ten times. J is TRBJ1-1 and V is TRBV7-2; D unclear. CDR3 size: 14 residues. Germline V CDR1 and CDR2: SGHTA, FQGNSA. Trimming removed 5 bases at V and 0 bases at J, with 10 bases between. The CDR3, as DNA: TGTGCCAGCAGCGTCGACATCCTGAACACTGAAGCTTTCTTT. Its translation is CASSVDILNTEAFF.

Comment on this clonotype: This sequence is one base from a far larger clone and is likely a read error. V usage is TRBV11-3 and J usage is TRBJ2-3; 9 positions agree with TRBD2. CDR3 length: 16 residues. Germline CDR1 SGHNT, CDR2 YENEEA. The CDR3 sequence is CASSFNAGGPSDTHYF. DNA of the CDR3: TGTGCCAGCAGCTTCAATGCGGGAGGGCCATCAGATACGCACTATTTT.

This clonotype was seen repeatedly, ten times or more. V usage is TRBV12-3 or TRBV12-4 and J usage is TRBJ1-5; D not resolved. The CDR3 has 16 residues. V lost 6 bases and J 1 base, leaving 16 bases between the germline ends. The CDR3 coding sequence is TGTGCCAGCAGCCTTTACTTTTCGGGGAGCAATCAGCCCCAGCATTTT. It yields the protein CASSLYFSGSNQPQHF.

This clonotype appeared many times. The rearrangement uses TRBV20-1 and TRBJ2-7; D is undetermined. Germline loops: CDR1 DFQATT, CDR2 SNEGSKA (reference sequence). V was cut by 3 bases and J by 3 bases, with 9 bases left in between. The CDR3 loop spans 12 amino acids. CDR3 bases: TGCAGTGCTAGGGCTCGCGGCTACGAGCAGTACTTC. It specifies CSARARGYEQYF.

There are many counts of this clonotype. The chain has TRBV18 and TRBJ1-3, with a tentative D call TRBD1 (6 bases). Deletions cut 0 bases from V and 8 bases from J, with 11 bases between. This CDR3 is built from 14 residues. Germline loops: CDR1 KGHSH, CDR2 LQKENI. The CDR3 DNA is TGTGCCAGCTCACCACCGTGGGGGGGCCACACCATATATTTT. This sequence encodes CASSPPWGGHTIYF.

This clonotype has a count of ten or more. The CDR3 loop is CASDTHGGGNIQYF. The CDR3 DNA reads TGTGCCAGCGACACTCATGGAGGGGGAAACATTCAGTACTTC. The chain carries TRBV6-2 or TRBV6-3 and TRBJ2-4, with D possibly called TRBD1 or TRBD2 (6 bases each). V dropped 8 bases and J dropped 6 bases, with 17 bases sitting between them. CDR1 is MNHEY, CDR2 SVGEGT, per germline. This CDR3 is built from 14 residues.